This T cell receptor beta chain is from a study of patients and donors after allogeneic stem cell transplantation. This clonotype rates as medium-sized. MiXCR, applied by TCRdb to the RT-PCR reads, yields one record per CDR3 protein. Here the sample spans some 10,000 distinct CDR3 sequences, about 4% being singletons. The sequenced sample was blood, either unsorted or a sorted T cell fraction (not recorded which). This TCR was sampled from a human donor who was either an allogeneic HSCT recipient or a stem cell or donor lymphocyte infusion donor (not recorded which). It is not recorded whose cells these are; they may come from a transplant donor.

The CDR3 coding sequence is TGTGCCAGCAGCTTATGGACACAGAACACCGGGGAGCTGTTTTTT. This encodes CASSLWTQNTGELFF. This chain connects TRBV7-6 to TRBJ2-2; tentatively, D is TRBD1 (5 bases). Germline V lookup: CDR1 SGHVS, CDR2 FNYEAQ. The CDR3 has 15 amino acids. Trimming removed 2 bases at V and 1 base at J, with 8 bases between.